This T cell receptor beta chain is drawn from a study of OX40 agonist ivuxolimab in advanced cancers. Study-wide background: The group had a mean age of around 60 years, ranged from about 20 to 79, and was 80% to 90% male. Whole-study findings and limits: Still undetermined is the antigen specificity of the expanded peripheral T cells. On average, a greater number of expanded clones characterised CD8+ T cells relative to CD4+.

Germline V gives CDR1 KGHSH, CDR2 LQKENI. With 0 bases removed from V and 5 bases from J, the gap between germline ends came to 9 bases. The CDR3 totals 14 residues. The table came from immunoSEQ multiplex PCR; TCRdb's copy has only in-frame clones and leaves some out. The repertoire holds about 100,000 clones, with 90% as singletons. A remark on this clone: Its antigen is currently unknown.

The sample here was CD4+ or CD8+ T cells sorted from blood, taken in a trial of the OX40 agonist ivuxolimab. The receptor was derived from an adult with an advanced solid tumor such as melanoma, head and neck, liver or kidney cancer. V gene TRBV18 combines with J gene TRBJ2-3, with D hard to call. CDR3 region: CASSPPPLGDTQYF. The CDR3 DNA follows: TGTGCCAGCTCACCACCGCCGCTGGGAGATACGCAGTATTTT.